This TCR beta chain was captured by sequencing in a study of shared clonotypes between healthy human individuals (dated by TCRdb to 2018 to 2020). For context, the study as a whole: A few men and a couple of women, aged 18 to 49 years, made up the cohort. Per donor, three plates each were used for CD4 naive and CD4 memory, two for CD8 naive, and one for CD8 memory. Per donor, leukapheresis produced somewhere between about 0.94 and 9.5 billion PBMCs. Blood TCR repertoires of four to six healthy adults were deeply sequenced to estimate repertoire size and the extent of clonotype sharing between individuals. Different laboratories and diverse techniques were used to prepare libraries and sequence TCR repertoires, to increase sequencing depth and limit assay-specific biases.

This clone was detected once. There is no known antigen for this receptor. Per-base quality was not reported, and no clone a single base away is much larger than it. General conclusions and limits of the study: Sampling was restricted to blood, and TCR repertoires in tissues likely differ from the TCR repertoires found in blood. Because the study included a small number of donors, the genetic and exposure-history diversity represented was limited. Across four donors, 4.5% to 6.5% of naive CD4, roughly 3.3% of naive CD8, roughly 2.3% of memory CD4, and around 0.4% of memory CD8 clonotypes were shared. Even with the large sequencing depth, rarefaction of the sorted-subset datasets indicated that sequencing was incomplete. Pairwise subsampling led to the expectation that sequencing depth would affect the degree of clonotype sharing among donors. Naive subsets generally had larger estimated clonotype richness than memory subsets. Compared with non-shared clonotypes, the clonotypes found in all four sorted-subset donors had higher generation probabilities.

The CDR3 numbers 14 residues from cysteine through phenylalanine. Only the CDR3 portion is preserved as DNA: 42 bases, with reading frame beginning at the first base. The germline V and J ends show losses of 4 bases and 5 bases respectively, and no gene match explains 6 bases of the junction. The germline V gene (reference sequence) supplies CDR1 WNHNN and CDR2 SYGVQD. Using the deep immunoSEQ assay, TCR CDR3 regions were amplified from genomic DNA by multiplex PCR. For each cell subset, the extracted genomic DNA was distributed evenly across all wells of several immunoSEQ 96-well plates, and each plate served as one replicate. Each replicate PCR for sorted subsets received about 210 ng genomic DNA, equal to about 30,000 T cell genomes. Purified libraries were quantified with a Qubit 3.0 fluorometer, sized on a Bioanalyzer 2100, and re-quantified with the KAPA Library Quantification kit. Each immunoSEQ 96-well plate was sequenced on its own single-read 150-cycle Illumina NextSeq 550 flow cell. Per the authors' processing: The immunoSEQ output contained only junctional sequences without quality scores, so filtering could not match that applied to full-length reads. Sequences were annotated with PyIR, a Python wrapper for IgBLAST v1.9, and V/J genes and CDR3 were assigned using IMGT germline references. Any read was removed if the V/J assignment was weak (E-value above 1e-6), the CDR3 was missing, or the read contained stop codons, out-of-frame junctions, or ambiguous translated residues. A V3J clonotype was defined by an identical inferred V gene, J gene, and CDR3 amino acid sequence. The percentage overlap between two repertoires was calculated by dividing the number of shared unique clonotypes by the size of the smaller repertoire. Repertoire richness was assessed with RTK rarefaction, the Chao1 estimator, and Recon v2.1 estimates of unobserved clonotypes. Generation probabilities were computed with OLGA for all TCRbeta clonotypes obtained by the gDNA method from a handful of donors. TCRdb took over this immuneACCESS table, retaining in-frame rearrangements with V and J assigned. Such tables are incomplete; in checked studies, under half of the missing clones stem from an unresolved V gene, and the remainder is unexplained. V, J and clone size were drawn from that table, and D and trimming were deduced from the DNA. Within this sample are roughly 2 million clones, with almost 96% of them counted one time only. The ten top clones hold around 0.13% of the sample.

The donors were healthy, HIV-negative adults who had no recently reported acute infections or vaccinations. Every donor was a Caucasian adult residing in Nashville, Tennessee, USA. CD4+ T cells were enriched by magnetic negative selection; naive cells were then positively selected on CD45RA, and the negative fraction formed the memory subset. Blood was collected by leukapheresis, and PBMCs were isolated by Ficoll-Histopaque density gradient centrifugation and then cryopreserved in liquid nitrogen vapor phase. Purity and quantity of every magnetically sorted T cell population were checked by analytical flow cytometry. Each sorted fraction had its genomic DNA isolated and then quantified by UV absorbance on a Nanodrop 2000c.

Sequencing was done on a sample of naive CD4+ T cells sorted from blood. The cell subset or site label, read with the paper, signifies: CD45RA+ positively selected. This TCR was recovered from a man aged 18 to 35 in good health. Here the chain combines TRBV10-1 and TRBJ2-5, with 8 central nucleotides matching TRBD1. This receptor carries the CDR3 CASSVDRGGETQYF. The base sequence is TGCGCCAGCAGTGTAGACAGGGGAGGCGAGACCCAGTACTTC.